This T cell receptor beta chain comes out of a study of blood T cell repertoires in COVID-19. For the study at large: COVID-19 samples collected from the United States, Italy and Spain covered acute and convalescent phases. Sources were T cells, B-cell-depleted T cells, or PBMCs; the material itself was cDNA or gDNA.

CDR1 and CDR2 from the germline V gene are SEHNR and FQNEAQ (reference sequence). V lost 5 bases and J lost 5, with 15 bases in between. The CDR3 runs 14 residues. Repertoires were generated with immunoSEQ multiplex PCR, while TCRdb's copy carries only in-frame clones and drops some. Here the sample spans 95,000 to 150,000 clones, approximately 83% being singletons. The clonotype originates from a woman in her seventies with acute or convalescent COVID-19. Sequencing used peripheral blood. This chain links TRBV7-9 with TRBJ1-1; D gene ambiguous. The CDR3 nucleotides are TGTGCCAGCAGCGCGTCCGGAGGCGGAACTGAAGCTTTCTTT. It encodes CASSASGGGTEAFF.